Listed below are T cell receptor beta chains from one sample, sequenced in a study of blood T cell repertoires in COVID-19. The repertoire was sequenced with immunoSEQ multiplex PCR; TCRdb's copy has only in-frame clones and lacks some. The repertoire has approximately 130,000 clones, roughly 86% of them found once; the top ten carry around 13%. Sequences were obtained from peripheral blood. The origin of the receptors is a human donor in a cohort sampled during active COVID-19. Both conserved end residues are part of each CDR3. A D gene is named only where the DNA matches it firmly. Rows give clone size only sometimes, using once, few, many, or a class for an expanded clone.

v_gene,abundance,j_gene,d_gene,len,CDR3aa,CDR3nt
TRBV5-1,.,TRBJ1-1,.,17,CASSLGLGPTGNTEAFF,TGCGCCAGCAGCTTGGGCCTTGGCCCCACAGGGAACACTGAAGCTTTCTTT
TRBV12-3/TRBV12-4,.,TRBJ1-2,.,12,CASSFPGYGYTF,TGTGCCAGCAGTTTCCCAGGGTATGGCTACACCTTC
TRBV9,.,TRBJ2-7,.,16,CASSPQGGAAGHEQYF,TGTGCCAGCAGCCCCCAGGGGGGAGCCGCTGGCCACGAGCAGTACTTC
TRBV10-1,.,TRBJ2-1,TRBD2,16,CASSEWGGLAGGQQFF,TGCGCCAGCAGTGAGTGGGGAGGACTAGCGGGGGGTCAGCAGTTCTTC
TRBV2,.,TRBJ2-7,.,14,CASSENPGGYEQYF,TGTGCCAGCAGTGAAAATCCCGGGGGCTACGAGCAGTACTTC
TRBV6-5,.,TRBJ2-6,.,12,CASSLGDNVLTF,TGTGCCAGCTCTCTCGGAGACAACGTCCTGACTTTC
TRBV5-4,.,TRBJ2-7,TRBD1,15,CASSFDRGGTYEQYF,TGTGCCAGCAGCTTCGACAGGGGTGGGACCTACGAGCAGTACTTC
TRBV9,.,TRBJ2-1,TRBD2,16,CASTGFEAGGLNEQFF,TGTGCCAGCACCGGGTTCGAGGCGGGGGGCCTCAATGAGCAGTTCTTC
TRBV2,.,TRBJ2-5,TRBD2,16,CASSLTSGGVSETQYF,TGTGCCAGCAGCCTTACTAGCGGGGGGGTATCAGAGACCCAGTACTTC
TRBV25-1,.,TRBJ2-5,.,14,CASRDTGFSETQYF,TGTGCCAGCAGGGATACAGGGTTCTCAGAGACCCAGTACTTC
TRBV5-4,.,TRBJ1-3,TRBD1,15,CASSTQGISGNTIYF,TGTGCCAGCAGTACACAGGGGATCTCTGGAAACACCATATATTTT
TRBV5-1,.,TRBJ2-7,TRBD1,13,CASSGTGVYEQYF,TGCGCCAGTTCCGGGACAGGGGTCTACGAGCAGTACTTC
TRBV3-1/TRBV3-2,.,TRBJ1-2,.,14,CASSHSGLNYGYTF,TGTGCCAGCAGCCACAGCGGACTTAACTATGGCTACACCTTC
TRBV10-3,.,TRBJ1-2,.,14,CAISSQRGGDGYTF,TGTGCCATCAGTTCCCAGCGAGGTGGAGATGGCTACACCTTC
TRBV5-6,.,TRBJ2-3,TRBD2,16,CASSFRRGAATDTQYF,TGTGCCAGCAGCTTCAGGCGGGGGGCGGCTACAGATACGCAGTATTTT
TRBV5-1,.,TRBJ2-7,TRBD1,14,CASSSTGGTYEQYF,TGCGCCAGCAGCTCTACAGGGGGAACCTACGAGCAGTACTTC
TRBV7-3,.,TRBJ2-1,TRBD2,16,CASSPRVAGTYNEQFF,TGTGCCAGCAGCCCCAGGGTAGCGGGGACGTACAATGAGCAGTTCTTC
TRBV28,.,TRBJ2-3,TRBD2,16,CASSFPGLAGADTQYF,TGTGCCAGCAGTTTCCCGGGACTAGCGGGGGCAGATACGCAGTATTTT
TRBV18,many,TRBJ1-2,.,14,CASSPSRANYGYTF,TGTGCCAGCTCTCCCTCCAGGGCTAACTATGGCTACACCTTC
TRBV9,.,TRBJ2-3,.,16,CASSQAAGATTDTQYF,TGTGCCAGCAGCCAAGCCGCGGGGGCCACCACAGATACGCAGTATTTT
TRBV19,.,TRBJ2-5,.,14,CASSIEINIETQYF,TGTGCCAGTAGTATAGAGATAAACATAGAGACCCAGTACTTC
TRBV3-1/TRBV3-2,.,TRBJ2-1,TRBD2,14,CASSQGRGGLEQFF,TGTGCCAGCAGCCAGGGCCGGGGGGGCCTTGAGCAGTTCTTC
TRBV14,.,TRBJ1-1,.,14,CASSQERLSGEAFF,TGTGCCAGCAGCCAAGAGCGCCTATCGGGGGAAGCTTTCTTT
TRBV29-1,few,TRBJ1-1,TRBD1,15,CSGMGGQGMGTEAFF,TGCAGCGGCATGGGAGGACAGGGAATGGGAACTGAAGCTTTCTTT
TRBV18,.,TRBJ1-1,TRBD1,14,CASSMGQGLTEAFF,TGTGCCAGCTCGATGGGACAGGGGCTCACTGAAGCTTTCTTT
TRBV12-3/TRBV12-4,.,TRBJ1-2,.,12,CASRGENYGYTF,TGTGCCAGCAGAGGGGAAAACTATGGCTACACCTTC
TRBV12-3/TRBV12-4,.,TRBJ1-1,.,13,CASSLFTNTEAFF,TGTGCCAGCAGTTTATTCACAAACACTGAAGCTTTCTTT